This is a list of T cell receptor beta chains from one sample in a study of cytomegalovirus exposure and HLA in healthy donors. Only in-frame clones appear in the TCRdb table, and some are missing; sequencing was by immunoSEQ multiplex PCR. The sample carries about 120,000 clones, more than 75% recorded once. Input material: PBMCs. The source is a woman aged 25 to 39 in good health and CMV-seronegative. Both conserved end residues are trimmed from each CDR3. The D gene is left open where the match is weak.

d_gene	v_gene	j_gene	CDR3aa
-	TRBV9	TRBJ2-2	ASSPTTGRRTGELF
-	TRBV6-6	TRBJ2-7	ASIIQQSLVLKY
TRBD1	TRBV11-2	TRBJ1-6	ASRPRTGYNSPLH
-	TRBV5-6	TRBJ2-7	ASSWLTGGYEQY
-	TRBV9	TRBJ2-3	ASSVGPESTDTQY
TRBD1	TRBV6-5	TRBJ1-2	ASRQGALGGYT
-	TRBV11-3	TRBJ1-1	ASTQNTEAF
-	TRBV5-6	TRBJ2-1	ASSLAVSGWQHNEQF
-	TRBV7-2	TRBJ2-7	ASTIGQGATYEQY
-	TRBV4-2	TRBJ1-1	ASSQDATTRNTEAF
TRBD2	TRBV2	TRBJ2-5	ASSAGTSGGRQETQY
-	TRBV30	TRBJ2-7	AWTSGRGYEQY
-	TRBV5-4	TRBJ1-2	ASSALQGSGYT
TRBD1	TRBV4-2	TRBJ1-6	ASSQGGQGPSNSPLH
-	TRBV9	TRBJ2-3	ASSLSTDTQY
-	TRBV5-1	TRBJ1-1	ASSAALGHTEAF
-	TRBV7-9	TRBJ2-7	ASSPQGIGQY
TRBD2	TRBV7-2	TRBJ2-3	ASSSGTSGATQY
TRBD1	TRBV25-1	TRBJ1-2	ASSGMTGYGYT
-	TRBV10-2	TRBJ1-3	ASSEIVVGAIY
TRBD2	TRBV5-4	TRBJ2-1	ASSKLAGLAYNEQF
-	TRBV10-3	TRBJ1-2	AIRGQGINYGYT
-	TRBV27	TRBJ1-2	ASSLRGSYGYT
TRBD2	TRBV7-2	TRBJ2-5	ASSLGLAGLRETQY
-	TRBV7-6	TRBJ1-4	ASSPFAAGLGEKLF
-	TRBV7-8	TRBJ2-7	ASSLGAVSYEQY
TRBD2	TRBV6-5	TRBJ2-7	ASSYSSGTSDYEQY
-	TRBV19	TRBJ1-5	ASMGGLVNQPQH
TRBD1	TRBV7-2	TRBJ2-2	ASSETGAVTGELF
-	TRBV23-1	TRBJ1-3	ASSQSDFSGNTIY
-	TRBV18	TRBJ1-2	ASSPQGYGYT
TRBD2	TRBV9	TRBJ2-3	ASSLGLVSTDTQY
-	TRBV30	TRBJ2-2	AWSVQGTGELF
-	TRBV7-8	TRBJ1-2	ASSLGGVGGYT
TRBD1	TRBV5-4	TRBJ1-1	ASSSAGGVGTEAF
TRBD1	TRBV6-1	TRBJ2-5	ASRNFLTGAETQY
-	TRBV19	TRBJ1-5	ASSIRDQGNQPQH
-	TRBV18	TRBJ2-7	ASSLSTGRTASAGTSQY
-	TRBV19	TRBJ1-4	ASGWTANEKLF
TRBD2	TRBV15	TRBJ2-3	ATSRGSGGRTDTQY
-	TRBV6-4	TRBJ1-4	ASSDSRLRPGNTGSTNEKLF
TRBD1	TRBV7-2	TRBJ2-5	ASSSGQGGRETQY
-	TRBV4-2	TRBJ2-6	ASSQDQGTPGANVLT
TRBD2	TRBV27	TRBJ2-1	ASSKRGEGKTKTSGDSSYNEQF
TRBD1	TRBV27	TRBJ1-1	ASSFRRGLGTEAF
TRBD1	TRBV7-8	TRBJ2-5	ASSQTGGAGETQY
-	TRBV5-1	TRBJ1-6	ASSSNLPGQNSYNSPLH
TRBD1	TRBV6-6	TRBJ2-1	ASSKVTGVYNEQF
TRBD1	TRBV7-9	TRBJ1-4	ASSPRTGDEQKLF
TRBD2	TRBV6-6	TRBJ2-5	ASSYGGSGETQY
-	TRBV18	TRBJ1-1	ATTGDTRVNTEAF
-	TRBV7-6	TRBJ2-1	ASSPPIGGYNEQF
TRBD2	TRBV5-4	TRBJ2-1	ASSLDGLAGGNEQF